The rows below give T cell receptor beta chains drawn from one sample of a study of CD8+CD57+ T cells in acquired aplastic anemia. Via MiXCR, TCRdb re-called the reads, giving one row per CDR3 protein. This table has around 51,000 distinct CDR3 sequences, about 73% appearing once. Sequenced: sorted CD4+, CD8+, or CD8+CD57+ T cells (not recorded which) from PBMCs. All receptors come from a human donor in good health, serving as a control. Both conserved end residues are part of each CDR3. Fields, in order: V gene, J gene, clone size, D gene, CDR3 protein, CDR3 DNA. The D gene is left open where the match is weak. Where a row states a size, it is once, few, many or the class of an expanded clone; other rows omit it.

v_gene: TRBV24-1
j_gene: TRBJ2-3
abundance: once
d_gene: -
CDR3aa: CATSKGTDTQYF
CDR3nt: TGTGCCACCAGTAAGGGCACAGATACGCAGTATTTT

v_gene: TRBV6-2/TRBV6-3
j_gene: TRBJ2-5
abundance: many
d_gene: -
CDR3aa: CASSLERSQETQYF
CDR3nt: TGTGCCAGCAGTCTGGAGCGGTCCCAAGAGACCCAGTACTTC

v_gene: TRBV6-1
j_gene: TRBJ1-6
abundance: -
d_gene: -
CDR3aa: CASRLRWNNSPLHF
CDR3nt: TGTGCCAGCAGACTGAGGTGGAATAATTCACCCCTCCACTTT

v_gene: TRBV13
j_gene: TRBJ1-4
abundance: -
d_gene: -
CDR3aa: CASSLGTGIEQERLFF
CDR3nt: TGTGCCAGCAGCTTAGGCACGGGGATAGAGCAGGAAAGGCTGTTTTTT

v_gene: TRBV7-2
j_gene: TRBJ2-1
abundance: -
d_gene: -
CDR3aa: CASSLAGGSEQFF
CDR3nt: TGTGCCAGCAGCTTAGCGGGAGGTAGTGAGCAGTTCTTC

v_gene: TRBV15
j_gene: TRBJ2-3
abundance: -
d_gene: -
CDR3aa: CATSRDGRLADPHVWDTQYF
CDR3nt: TGTGCCACCAGCAGAGATGGGCGGCTGGCAGACCCCCATGTCTGGGATACGCAGTATTTT

v_gene: TRBV20-1
j_gene: TRBJ2-3
abundance: -
d_gene: TRBD2
CDR3aa: CSARKTSGGDRRDTQYF
CDR3nt: TGCAGTGCTAGGAAAACTAGCGGGGGGGATAGGAGAGATACGCAGTATTTT

v_gene: TRBV6-4
j_gene: TRBJ2-2
abundance: -
d_gene: -
CDR3aa: CASSDPRTGELFF
CDR3nt: TGTGCCAGCAGTGACCCAAGGACAGGGGAGCTGTTTTTT

v_gene: TRBV7-9
j_gene: TRBJ2-5
abundance: -
d_gene: -
CDR3aa: CASSLGQDGETQYF
CDR3nt: TGTGCCAGCAGCTTGGGGCAGGACGGGGAGACCCAGTACTTC

v_gene: TRBV20-1
j_gene: TRBJ1-4
abundance: -
d_gene: TRBD1
CDR3aa: CSARSRQGDEKLFF
CDR3nt: TGCAGTGCTAGAAGCCGACAGGGGGATGAAAAACTGTTTTTT

v_gene: TRBV7-3
j_gene: TRBJ1-2
abundance: -
d_gene: -
CDR3aa: CASSLIGSEGVDGYTF
CDR3nt: TGTGCCAGCAGCTTAATTGGGTCCGAGGGTGTGGATGGCTACACCTTC

v_gene: TRBV7-3
j_gene: TRBJ2-7
abundance: -
d_gene: -
CDR3aa: CASNKGVSYEQYF
CDR3nt: TGTGCCAGTAACAAGGGGGTATCCTACGAGCAGTACTTC

v_gene: TRBV11-1
j_gene: TRBJ2-2
abundance: -
d_gene: TRBD2
CDR3aa: CASSTLAGRNTGELFF
CDR3nt: TGTGCCAGCAGCACCCTAGCGGGGAGGAACACCGGGGAGCTGTTTTTT

v_gene: TRBV29-1
j_gene: TRBJ1-2
abundance: few
d_gene: TRBD1
CDR3aa: CSVPRQGADGYTF
CDR3nt: TGCAGCGTCCCAAGGCAGGGGGCGGATGGCTACACCTTC

v_gene: TRBV5-1
j_gene: TRBJ1-4
abundance: -
d_gene: -
CDR3aa: CASSFGPGEANEKLFF
CDR3nt: TGCGCCAGCAGCTTCGGTCCGGGAGAGGCTAATGAAAAACTGTTTTTT

v_gene: TRBV13
j_gene: TRBJ1-6
abundance: -
d_gene: -
CDR3aa: CASTRGGSPLHF
CDR3nt: TGTGCCAGCACCCGAGGAGGGTCACCCCTCCACTTT

v_gene: TRBV24-1
j_gene: TRBJ1-1
abundance: -
d_gene: -
CDR3aa: CATSDSDETVNTEAFF
CDR3nt: TGTGCCACCAGTGATTCTGACGAGACGGTGAACACTGAAGCTTTCTTT

v_gene: TRBV5-6
j_gene: TRBJ1-6
abundance: -
d_gene: -
CDR3aa: CASSLAGSSYNSPLHF
CDR3nt: TGTGCCAGCAGCTTGGCCGGGAGCTCCTATAATTCACCCCTCCACTTT

v_gene: TRBV19
j_gene: TRBJ1-1
abundance: -
d_gene: -
CDR3aa: CASIRAMNTEAFF
CDR3nt: TGTGCCAGTATAAGGGCGATGAACACTGAAGCTTTCTTT

v_gene: TRBV6-4
j_gene: TRBJ2-3
abundance: -
d_gene: -
CDR3aa: CASSDGTHTDTQYF
CDR3nt: TGTGCCAGCAGTGACGGGACCCACACAGATACGCAGTATTTT

v_gene: TRBV19
j_gene: TRBJ1-6
abundance: -
d_gene: -
CDR3aa: CASSPGRDSPLHF
CDR3nt: TGTGCCAGTAGTCCGGGAAGGGATTCACCCCTCCACTTT

v_gene: TRBV7-9
j_gene: TRBJ1-2
abundance: -
d_gene: -
CDR3aa: CASSLEQDSYGYTF
CDR3nt: TGTGCCAGCAGCTTAGAGCAGGACTCGTATGGCTACACCTTC

v_gene: TRBV2
j_gene: TRBJ1-1
abundance: -
d_gene: -
CDR3aa: CASSSQGAEAFF
CDR3nt: TGTGCCAGCAGCTCCCAGGGCGCTGAAGCTTTCTTT

v_gene: TRBV19
j_gene: TRBJ2-7
abundance: -
d_gene: -
CDR3aa: CASSNGGPYEQYF
CDR3nt: TGTGCCAGTAGTAACGGGGGCCCCTACGAGCAGTACTTC

v_gene: TRBV19
j_gene: TRBJ2-1
abundance: once
d_gene: -
CDR3aa: CASCRPGVYNEQFF
CDR3nt: TGTGCCAGTTGTAGGCCCGGAGTCTACAATGAGCAGTTCTTC

v_gene: TRBV7-2
j_gene: TRBJ2-4
abundance: -
d_gene: TRBD2
CDR3aa: CASSLGHGGTPGTKNIQYF
CDR3nt: TGTGCCAGCAGCTTAGGTCACGGGGGGACCCCGGGGACCAAAAACATTCAGTACTTC

v_gene: TRBV10-3
j_gene: TRBJ2-7
abundance: few
d_gene: -
CDR3aa: CAISEMSGGIYEQYF
CDR3nt: TGTGCCATCAGTGAGATGAGTGGGGGAATCTACGAGCAGTACTTC

v_gene: TRBV15
j_gene: TRBJ1-4
abundance: -
d_gene: -
CDR3aa: CATSRGVEKLFF
CDR3nt: TGTGCCACCAGCAGAGGGGTTGAAAAACTGTTTTTT

v_gene: TRBV7-2
j_gene: TRBJ2-7
abundance: -
d_gene: TRBD1
CDR3aa: CASSLPRGQPYEQYF
CDR3nt: TGTGCCAGCAGCCTTCCCCGGGGACAGCCCTACGAGCAGTACTTC

v_gene: TRBV7-8
j_gene: TRBJ2-7
abundance: -
d_gene: -
CDR3aa: CASSQDTDRYF
CDR3nt: TGTGCCAGCAGCCAAGACACTGATAGATACTTC

v_gene: TRBV25-1
j_gene: TRBJ2-1
abundance: once
d_gene: TRBD1
CDR3aa: CASSGSGGRSYNGQSF
CDR3nt: TGTGCCAGCAGTGGTTCAGGGGGAAGGTCCTACAATGGGCAGTCCTTC

v_gene: TRBV19
j_gene: TRBJ1-6
abundance: -
d_gene: -
CDR3aa: CASSGKVNSPLHF
CDR3nt: TGTGCCAGTAGTGGCAAAGTTAATTCACCCCTCCACTTT

v_gene: TRBV7-8
j_gene: TRBJ1-2
abundance: many
d_gene: TRBD1
CDR3aa: CASSLGPTGGSYGYTF
CDR3nt: TGTGCCAGCAGCTTAGGTCCTACAGGGGGTAGCTATGGCTACACCTTC

v_gene: TRBV15
j_gene: TRBJ1-6
abundance: -
d_gene: -
CDR3aa: CATSRARGHNSPLHF
CDR3nt: TGTGCCACCAGCAGGGCACGGGGCCATAATTCACCCCTCCACTTT

v_gene: TRBV2
j_gene: TRBJ2-7
abundance: -
d_gene: TRBD2
CDR3aa: CAISETVGEGQYF
CDR3nt: TGTGCCATCAGTGAAACCGTCGGGGAGGGGCAGTACTTC

v_gene: TRBV7-9
j_gene: TRBJ1-6
abundance: -
d_gene: -
CDR3aa: CASSFQGRSPLHF
CDR3nt: TGTGCCAGCAGCTTTCAGGGTCGCTCACCCCTCCACTTT

v_gene: TRBV19
j_gene: TRBJ1-3
abundance: medium-sized
d_gene: -
CDR3aa: CASSIGVSGNTIYF
CDR3nt: TGTGCCAGTAGTATTGGAGTCTCTGGAAACACCATATATTTT

v_gene: TRBV7-6
j_gene: TRBJ1-1
abundance: -
d_gene: -
CDR3aa: CASSALGTINTEAFF
CDR3nt: TGTGCCAGCAGCGCCCTCGGGACGATAAACACTGAAGCTTTCTTT

v_gene: TRBV19
j_gene: TRBJ2-6
abundance: many
d_gene: -
CDR3aa: CASSNDWYSGANVLTF
CDR3nt: TGTGCCAGTAGTAACGACTGGTACTCTGGGGCCAACGTCCTGACTTTC

v_gene: TRBV10-3
j_gene: TRBJ1-1
abundance: -
d_gene: -
CDR3aa: CAIKDGSGGAIRAFF
CDR3nt: TGTGCCATCAAGGATGGCTCGGGGGGCGCGATTAGGGCTTTCTTT

v_gene: TRBV10-3
j_gene: TRBJ1-6
abundance: -
d_gene: -
CDR3aa: CAIRRGDGWSPLHF
CDR3nt: TGTGCCATCAGACGCGGCGATGGGTGGTCACCCCTCCACTTT

v_gene: TRBV29-1
j_gene: TRBJ2-3
abundance: -
d_gene: -
CDR3aa: CSVEPGGNTDTQYF
CDR3nt: TGCAGCGTTGAACCAGGGGGGAACACAGATACGCAGTATTTT

v_gene: TRBV15
j_gene: TRBJ1-6
abundance: -
d_gene: -
CDR3aa: CATTIGATGSPLHF
CDR3nt: TGTGCCACCACCATCGGAGCCACGGGCTCACCCCTCCACTTT

v_gene: TRBV15
j_gene: TRBJ1-5
abundance: medium-sized
d_gene: TRBD1
CDR3aa: CATSREGAWQPQHF
CDR3nt: TGTGCCACCAGCAGGGAGGGGGCCTGGCAGCCCCAGCATTTT

v_gene: TRBV6-5
j_gene: TRBJ1-2
abundance: many
d_gene: TRBD1
CDR3aa: CASSSWTGGVWGYTF
CDR3nt: TGTGCCAGCAGTTCCTGGACAGGGGGGGTTTGGGGCTACACCTTC

v_gene: TRBV25-1
j_gene: TRBJ2-1
abundance: -
d_gene: TRBD1
CDR3aa: CASSEGGITGGSPYNEQSF
CDR3nt: TGTGCCAGCAGTGAAGGCGGGATCACAGGGGGCAGCCCCTACAATGAGCAGTCCTTC

v_gene: TRBV2
j_gene: TRBJ1-5
abundance: -
d_gene: -
CDR3aa: CASSEASNQPQHF
CDR3nt: TGTGCCAGCAGTGAGGCTAGCAATCAGCCCCAGCATTTT

v_gene: TRBV7-8
j_gene: TRBJ1-6
abundance: -
d_gene: -
CDR3aa: CASSLVQDSPLHF
CDR3nt: TGTGCCAGCAGCTTAGTCCAGGATTCACCCCTCCACTTT

v_gene: TRBV2
j_gene: TRBJ2-7
abundance: -
d_gene: -
CDR3aa: CTSTGAAERYF
CDR3nt: TGTACCAGCACGGGAGCGGCTGAGCGGTACTTC

v_gene: TRBV19
j_gene: TRBJ2-1
abundance: -
d_gene: TRBD1
CDR3aa: CASTGTGESNEQFF
CDR3nt: TGTGCCAGTACCGGGACAGGGGAGTCCAATGAGCAGTTCTTC

v_gene: TRBV5-5
j_gene: TRBJ1-5
abundance: -
d_gene: -
CDR3aa: CASTGGDYSNQPQHF
CDR3nt: TGTGCCAGCACTGGGGGGGACTATAGCAATCAGCCCCAGCATTTT

v_gene: TRBV12-3/TRBV12-4
j_gene: TRBJ2-1
abundance: -
d_gene: -
CDR3aa: CASRGVSPESSYNEQLF
CDR3nt: TGTGCCAGCAGGGGAGTGTCACCGGAAAGCTCCTACAATGAGCAGCTCTTC

v_gene: TRBV10-3
j_gene: TRBJ2-3
abundance: -
d_gene: TRBD2
CDR3aa: CALGTTQAADTQYF
CDR3nt: TGTGCCCTAGGGACTACGCAGGCCGCAGATACGCAGTATTTT

v_gene: TRBV9
j_gene: TRBJ2-7
abundance: once
d_gene: TRBD2
CDR3aa: CASSPGSGSYEQYF
CDR3nt: TGTGCCAGCAGCCCGGGCAGCGGGAGCTACGAGCAGTACTTC

v_gene: TRBV7-3
j_gene: TRBJ1-6
abundance: -
d_gene: TRBD1
CDR3aa: CASSVGRDRGSPLHF
CDR3nt: TGTGCCAGCAGCGTAGGCCGGGACAGGGGTTCACCCCTCCACTTT